Here is one T cell receptor beta chain with its context. Its recognized antigen is unknown. No base qualities exist here, and no much larger clone lies one base off it. The time point label, as the study defines it: baseline before first vaccination. Vaccinee samples came from UK trials COV001 and COV002, including a single-blind randomized controlled phase 2/3 trial of AZD1222 (ChAdOx1 nCoV-19) in healthy adults. Trial participant PBMC samples were collected at day 0 and day 28 after the second dose for TCRbeta chain sequencing. The data are from a study of T cell responses to AZD1222 COVID-19 vaccine (dated by TCRdb to about 2021). Regarding the study in general: Because spike-specific TCR depth and breadth did not differ between the two schedules, AZD1222 recipients who got a second dose at roughly 4 weeks were pooled with those who got a second dose at roughly 12 weeks. A total of 230 to 250 trial participants underwent TCR sequencing, of whom approximately 210 received two doses of AZD1222 and around 25 received two doses of the MenACWY control vaccine. Trial participants were enrolled by age into 18-55, 56-69 and 70-plus year subgroups, with roughly 160, 29 and 62 TCR-sequenced participants respectively.

What the authors observed across the whole study: Only 5 to 7 AZD1222 recipients were SARS-CoV-2 seropositive at baseline, limiting conclusions about previously exposed vaccinees. Reportedly, close to half of the unique spike-specific TCRs recognized epitopes lying outside the regions that are mutated in the B.1.351 and B.1.1.7 variants. No day 14 peak-response samples were available, so repertoires were characterized only after the peak T cell response. Participants were mostly white British, with more females than males. The authors suggested clonal diversity may have been underestimated. Spike-specific TCR breadth and depth rose significantly after two AZD1222 doses compared with day 0 and with MenACWY recipients. In the small 56-69-year group, the increase in depth fell short of significance, most likely because of low power. The whole spike protein was spanned by vaccine-associated CD4 TCRs, and dominant responses were seen in regions 160-218 and 743-854.

V gives up 3 bases and J gives up 1 base, and the segment between their germline ends measures 11 bases. The CDR3 runs 15 amino acids, cysteine and phenylalanine included. Only the CDR3 DNA is retained, 45 bases long and in frame from the first base. CDR1 KGHDR and CDR2 SFDVKD are derived from the germline V gene. The CDR3 regions of human TCRbeta chains were analyzed by immunosequencing. In the paper's pipeline: TCRs in the repertoires were matched against a reference library of SARS-CoV-2-specific TCRs that had been generated with the MIRA antigen-specificity platform. Breadth was defined as the fraction of unique TCRs that were SARS-CoV-2-associated, and depth was defined as the fraction of total T cells that were SARS-CoV-2-associated. Each spike-specific TCR was assigned to its reactive spike region and to a CD4 or CD8 class using the MIRA data. Log10-transformed breadth and depth values were compared by one-way ANOVA with Sidak's multiple comparisons tests. TCRdb's version of the immuneACCESS table is confined to in-frame rearrangements and falls short of the full clone set. An unresolved V gene accounts for under half of the shortfall where checked; the remainder is of unknown origin. Clonal size and the V and J genes are those of that table, whereas D and trimming came from the DNA. The sample data list more than 150,000 clones, and 75% to 95% of these were observed just once. The top ten hold 1.5% of the sample.

The chain joins TRBV24-1 to TRBJ1-1; matching of 5 bases hints at TRBD1 as the D gene. The sample consisted of peripheral blood, taken on day 0 of AZD1222 vaccination. This clonotype was sampled from an adult in good health. The CDR3 protein: CATSDGTLGNTEAFF. The nucleotide sequence reads TGTGCCACCAGTGATGGGACTTTAGGGAACACTGAAGCTTTCTTT.